This T cell receptor beta chain was recovered during a study of CD8 T cells in ankylosing spondylitis (dated by TCRdb to 2015 to 2018). About the study as a whole: T cell receptor beta repertoires were profiled in healthy donors and ankylosing spondylitis patients so that disease-linked TCR variants could be found. The whole study cohort included 85 to 120 healthy donors and about two dozen ankylosing spondylitis patients. Peripheral blood was sampled, and synovial fluid was also collected from ankylosing spondylitis patients.

Including the terminal cysteine and phenylalanine, the CDR3 comprises 16 residues. Kept here is only the CDR3 DNA, which spans 48 bases and is read in frame from base 1. Trimming accounts for 0 bases at V and 4 bases at J, while the number of junction bases matched to no gene is 10. CDR1 and CDR2 were assigned from the germline V gene (reference sequence) as DFQATT and SNEGSKA. The reads were generated on an Illumina HiSeq 2500. Quantitative 5'-RACE with molecular barcodes was the method used to prepare the TCR beta libraries. The authors' analysis ran thus. Disease-linked TCR variants were identified with a new computational method built on a probabilistic model of VDJ rearrangement. The raw public data were reprocessed by TCRdb itself: fastp quality trimming at Q25, MiXCR clonotype calling, in-frame beta chains only. CDR3 protein duplicates are merged, each entry listing the most common genes and DNA. None of the V and J calls come from the authors' own analysis; TCRdb made them. The sample table records some 840,000 distinct CDR3 sequences; 12% of these occur just once. More than 0.5% of the sample is taken by the ten largest.

Of note for this clonotype: What antigen it recognizes has not been identified. Base qualities are not provided; no much larger clone lies one nucleotide away.

Results and caveats for the whole study, not just this receptor: A CD8+ phenotype was shown by the disease-linked clones, which were found at relatively low frequencies in peripheral blood. A TCR beta motif made up of eight or nine highly homologous amino acid variants appeared to be characteristic of blood from ankylosing spondylitis patients. The disease-linked clones were reported to be significantly enriched in matched synovial fluid samples from ankylosing spondylitis patients. Some of the motif variants had been reported before in the synovial fluid and blood of reactive arthritis patients, a finding that suggests common disease-initiation mechanisms.

The clonotype comes from a male donor with ankylosing spondylitis. The rearranged segments are TRBV20-1 and TRBJ2-3, and 7 junctional nucleotides match TRBD2. The sequencing input was blood, either unsorted or a sorted T cell fraction (not recorded which). The DNA sequence follows: TGCAGTGCTAGAGACGCTAGCGGTCCTAACCCAGATACGCAGTATTTT. The translation is CSARDASGPNPDTQYF.